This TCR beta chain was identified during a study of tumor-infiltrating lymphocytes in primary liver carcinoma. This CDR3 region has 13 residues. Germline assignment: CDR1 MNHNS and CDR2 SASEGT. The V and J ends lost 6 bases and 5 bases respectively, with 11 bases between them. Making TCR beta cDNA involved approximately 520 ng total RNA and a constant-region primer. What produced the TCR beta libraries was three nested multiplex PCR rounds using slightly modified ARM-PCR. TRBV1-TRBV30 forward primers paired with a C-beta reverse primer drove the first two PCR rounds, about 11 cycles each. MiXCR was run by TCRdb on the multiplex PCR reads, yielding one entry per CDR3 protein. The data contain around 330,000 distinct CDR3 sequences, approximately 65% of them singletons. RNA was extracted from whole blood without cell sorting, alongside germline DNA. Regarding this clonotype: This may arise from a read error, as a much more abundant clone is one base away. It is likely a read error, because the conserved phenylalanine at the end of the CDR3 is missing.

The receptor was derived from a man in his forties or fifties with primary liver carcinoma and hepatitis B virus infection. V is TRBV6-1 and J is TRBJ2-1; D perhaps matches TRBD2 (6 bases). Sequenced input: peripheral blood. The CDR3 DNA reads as TGTGCCAGCAGGACGGGACTGAACAATGAGCAGTTCTCC. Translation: CASRTGLNNEQFS.